This T cell receptor beta chain was retrieved from a study of neoadjuvant anti-PD-1 for oral cavity cancer. Across the whole study: Nivolumab at 3 mg/kg was mostly given biweekly, three to four doses, pre-surgery. Patients without progression got a fourth dose around day 43. Study conclusions and caveats: Treg/Th17 ratio rose with pretreatment blood and fell with post-treatment tumor TCRbeta clonality. Each response group had just a few patients in TCR analyses.

Time point: after neoadjuvant nivolumab, at surgical resection. This CDR3 is 14 amino acids long. Trimming at V came to 4 bases and at J to 6 bases, leaving 6 bases not matched to a gene. Germline-derived CDR1 and CDR2 are KGHSH and LQKENI. This clone turned up a few times. The antigen is unknown. Sequencing was performed with immunoSEQ multiplex PCR; in TCRdb, only in-frame clones are kept and a portion is missing. Of roughly 14,000 clones in the sample, roughly 73% were seen once. Source: PBMCs, taken after nivolumab (anti-PD-1) treatment. This receptor was identified in a person aged 40 to 85 with oral cavity squamous cell carcinoma. This chain links TRBV18 with TRBJ2-3; 8 bases fit TRBD2. The CDR3 is CASSLSGSRDTQYF. Here the CDR3 DNA reads TGTGCCAGCTCACTGAGCGGGAGCAGGGATACGCAGTATTTT.